This T cell receptor beta chain comes out of a study of neoadjuvant anti-PD-1 for oral cavity cancer listed by TCRdb under 2021. For the study in its entirety: Before curative-intent surgical resection, most patients were given three to four biweekly doses of nivolumab at 3 mg/kg. Patients who did not progress were given a fourth nivolumab dose at about day 43 and had definitive surgical resection on days 50-56. Under RECIST 1.1, a patient counted as a responder if showing complete response, partial response or stable disease, and as a non-responder if showing progression. The parent correlative cohort had 12 to 13 patients and a response rate of 33%.

Details on this clone: It has no known antigen specificity. No quality values exist for individual bases; no much larger clone is one base distant.

The CDR3 spans 14 residues, from the cysteine through the phenylalanine. Only the CDR3 region is kept as DNA, spanning 42 bases read in frame from base 1. V is reduced by 4 bases and J by 6 bases, leaving a spacing of 12 bases between them. Sequences MGHRA (CDR1) and YSYEKL (CDR2) are obtained from the germline V gene. The time point tag for this specimen amounts to: before neoadjuvant nivolumab. Patients were newly diagnosed with stage II-IVA oral cavity squamous cell carcinoma and had received no prior systemic or radiation treatment. The cohort was composed of patients with HPV-negative, locally advanced oral cavity squamous cell carcinoma. No culture maintenance or expansion was done, as the peripheral blood mononuclear cells went straight to analysis. Samples came from a longitudinal correlative study of a single-arm phase II trial of neoadjuvant nivolumab in oral cavity squamous cell carcinoma. Subject-matched pre- and post-treatment PBMCs and tumors from three responders and three non-responders underwent genomic DNA-based TCRbeta sequencing. Peripheral blood mononuclear cells were collected before nivolumab treatment and again after treatment, at the time of surgery. Genomic DNA was isolated from PBMCs using the Maxwell RSC DNA from Cells kit.

For deep sequencing, each PBMC sample was run in six replicates, with libraries mostly built from 400 to 550 ng of input genomic DNA. TCRbeta libraries were prepared with the immunoSEQ hsTCRbeta kit according to the manufacturer's instructions. The finished libraries were brought together in one pool at approximately 3.2 nM, which was then read using an Illumina NovaSeq 6000 S4 flow cell. In the source study's methods: The immunoSEQ Analyzer was used for raw data preprocessing and quality control. The analysis was limited to productive rearrangements, and each clonotype was defined by a unique CDR3 amino acid sequence. Repertoire clonality was estimated as the Gini-Simpson index, which was calculated using the R package tcR. Gini indices were compared with Student's t test, and associations with tumor size change were assessed by Pearson correlation. TCRdb obtained this table from immuneACCESS and retained in-frame rearrangements with V and J assigned. These tables miss some clones; where compared with another copy, unresolved V genes account for less than half of the shortfall, and the remainder is unexplained. V and J calls and clone size follow that table, whereas D and trimming were derived from the DNA. The sample has about 14,000 clones on record, about 70% of them singletons. The ten largest clonotypes hold roughly 2.1% of the sample.

What the research found in general, with its limitations: After neoadjuvant nivolumab, T cell clonality (Gini index) in PBMCs was significantly higher in non-responders than in responders. Higher pretreatment blood TCRbeta clonality and lower post-treatment tumor TCRbeta clonality were correlated with higher pretreatment blood Treg/Th17 ratios. The TCR analyses had only a few patients in each response group, and the authors called for validation in larger cohorts.

The sequencing used PBMCs, collected before nivolumab (anti-PD-1) treatment. The clonotype comes from a person aged 40 to 85 with oral cavity squamous cell carcinoma. The chain links TRBV4-1 with TRBJ1-4, and the D gene may be TRBD1, 5 bases matching. DNA sequence: TGCGCCAGCAGCCGAGGGACGACTTATGAAAAACTGTTTTTT. Its coded protein is CASSRGTTYEKLFF.